This T cell receptor (beta chain) was recovered during a study of CD8+CD57+ T cells in acquired aplastic anemia. Study background: Sorting CD4+ and CD8+ cells gave DNA averaging approximately 3 ug.

Study outcomes and limitations: Patients did not significantly differ from controls in CD8+ Simpson's diversity.

Germline V gene data show CDR1 as SGDLS and CDR2 as YYNGEE. The CDR3 loop spans 15 amino acids. Trimming removed 0 bases from V and 0 bases from J, with 9 bases in between. This clonotype occurred many times. Antigen specificity is unknown. The template for TCR beta VDJ and CDR3 sequence profiling was genomic DNA. Each CDR3 protein gets one entry after TCRdb re-called the reads with MiXCR. Among about 420,000 distinct CDR3 sequences listed, 65% to 80% were seen once. The chain links TRBV9 to TRBJ1-1; perhaps TRBD1 as D (6 bases). The sequenced sample was sorted CD4+, CD8+, or CD8+CD57+ T cells (not recorded which) from PBMCs. The receptor's source is a human donor in good health, serving as a control. The CDR3 bases are TGTGCCAGCAGCGTAGCTCAGGGGCTGAACACTGAAGCTTTCTTT. Translating it yields CASSVAQGLNTEAFF.